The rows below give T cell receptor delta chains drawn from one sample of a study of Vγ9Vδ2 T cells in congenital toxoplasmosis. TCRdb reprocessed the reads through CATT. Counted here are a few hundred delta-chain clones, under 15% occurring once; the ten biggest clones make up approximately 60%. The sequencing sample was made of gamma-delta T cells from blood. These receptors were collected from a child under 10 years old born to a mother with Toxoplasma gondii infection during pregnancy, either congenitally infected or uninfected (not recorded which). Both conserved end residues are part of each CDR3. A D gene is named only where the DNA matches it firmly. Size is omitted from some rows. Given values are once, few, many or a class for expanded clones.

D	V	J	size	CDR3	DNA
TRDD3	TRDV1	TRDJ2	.	CALGEGQYYDHWGIRTLTAQLFF	TGTGCTCTTGGGGAAGGGCAATACTACGATCACTGGGGGATACGGACTTTGACAGCACAACTCTTCTTT
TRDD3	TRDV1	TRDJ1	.	CALGERDPPTYWGILTDKLIF	TGTGCTCTTGGGGAACGGGACCCTCCTACCTACTGGGGGATACTCACCGATAAACTCATCTTT
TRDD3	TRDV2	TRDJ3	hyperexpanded	CACDQYWGSDSWDTRQMFF	TGTGCCTGTGACCAATACTGGGGGTCCGACTCCTGGGACACCCGACAGATGTTTTTC
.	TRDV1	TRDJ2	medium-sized	CALGDFSWGAFPFHITAQLFF	TGTGCTCTTGGGGATTTTAGTTGGGGAGCATTCCCCTTCCATATAACAGCACAACTCTTCTTT
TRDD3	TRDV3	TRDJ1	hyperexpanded	CAFWGILFTDKLIF	TGTGCCTTCTGGGGGATACTGTTCACCGATAAACTCATCTTT
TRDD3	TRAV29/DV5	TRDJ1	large	CAASSFLRTGGERETDKLIF	TGTGCAGCAAGCTCCTTCCTCCGTACTGGGGGAGAACGGGAGACCGATAAACTCATCTTT
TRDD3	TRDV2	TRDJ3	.	CACDNTGGYASSWDTRQMFF	TGTGCCTGTGACAATACTGGGGGATACGCGAGCTCCTGGGACACCCGACAGATGTTTTTC
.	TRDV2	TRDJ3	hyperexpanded	CACDTWDTRQMFF	TGTGCCTGTGACACCTGGGACACCCGACAGATGTTTTTC
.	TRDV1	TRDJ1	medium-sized	CALGDPAGGYLVLSDWYGDKLIF	TGTGCTCTTGGGGACCCCGCGGGGGGCTACCTAGTACTCTCTGATTGGTACGGCGATAAACTCATCTTT
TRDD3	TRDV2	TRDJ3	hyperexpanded	CACDIGYWGIPSTSWDTRQMFF	TGTGCCTGTGACATTGGGTACTGGGGGATACCTTCTACCTCCTGGGACACCCGACAGATGTTTTTC
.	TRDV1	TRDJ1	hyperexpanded	CALGEPPFRGSDKLIF	TGTGCTCTTGGGGAACCCCCGTTCCGGGGATCCGATAAACTCATCTTT
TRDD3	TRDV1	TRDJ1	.	CALGEGQYYDHWGQRADKLIF	TGTGCTCTTGGGGAAGGGCAATACTACGATCACTGGGGCCAAAGGGCCGATAAACTCATCTTT
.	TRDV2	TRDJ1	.	CACDIGYHTDKLIF	TGTGCCTGTGACATTGGGTACCACACCGATAAACTCATCTTT
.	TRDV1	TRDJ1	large	CALGEVRLTFLLVVGDNSDKLIF	TGTGCTCTTGGGGAAGTCCGTCTTACCTTCCTACTGGTAGTGGGGGATAACTCCGATAAACTCATCTTT
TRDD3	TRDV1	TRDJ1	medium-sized	CALGELCGYWGIPYTDKLIF	TGTGCTCTTGGGGAACTTTGCGGCTACTGGGGGATACCGTACACCGATAAACTCATCTTT
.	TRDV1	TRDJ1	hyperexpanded	CALGERSAFGWIGPGTDKLIF	TGTGCTCTTGGGGAACGTTCGGCCTTCGGATGGATAGGACCCGGCACCGATAAACTCATCTTT
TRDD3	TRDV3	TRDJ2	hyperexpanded	CAFKVLGDTAQLFF	TGTGCCTTTAAAGTACTGGGGGATACAGCACAACTCTTCTTT
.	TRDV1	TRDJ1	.	CALGELADFLDYWGQRADKLIF	TGTGCTCTTGGGGAACTAGCGGACTTCCTAGACTACTGGGGCCAAAGGGCCGATAAACTCATCTTT
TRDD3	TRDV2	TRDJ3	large	CACEYWGSSWDTRQMFF	TGTGCCTGTGAGTACTGGGGGAGCTCCTGGGACACCCGACAGATGTTTTTC
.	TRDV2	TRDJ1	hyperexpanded	CACDKAGDHTDKLIF	TGTGCCTGTGACAAAGCTGGGGACCACACCGATAAACTCATCTTT
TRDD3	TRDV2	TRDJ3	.	CACDYWGIRSWDTRQMFF	TGTGCCTGTGACTACTGGGGGATAAGAAGCTGGGACACCCGACAGATGTTTTTC
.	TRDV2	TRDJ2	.	CACDTNVSPLTAQLFF	TGTGCCTGTGACACCAACGTCTCCCCTTTGACAGCACAACTCTTCTTT
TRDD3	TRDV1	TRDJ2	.	CALGERDPPSYWGIRTLTAQLFF	TGTGCTCTTGGGGAACGGGACCCTCCCTCGTACTGGGGGATACGGACTTTGACAGCACAACTCTTCTTT